This TCR beta chain was identified in a study of T cell responses to AZD1222 COVID-19 vaccine. Sequencing was performed with immunoSEQ multiplex PCR; in TCRdb, only in-frame clones are kept and a portion is missing. The data contain 150,000 to 200,000 clones, approximately 92% of them singletons. The starting material was peripheral blood, obtained on day 0 of AZD1222 vaccination. The source is an adult in good health.

CDR3: CASSYAVTGNTEAFF. CDR3 in DNA: TGTGCCAGCAGTTACGCCGTGACAGGGAACACTGAAGCTTTCTTT. The chain links TRBV6-5 to TRBJ1-1; TRBD1 might be the D (6 bases). Trimming left V 2 bases short and J 1 base short, with 11 bases between. The germline V gene encodes CDR1 MNHEY and CDR2 SVGAGI. The CDR3 extends over 15 amino acids.